The clone carrying this T cell receptor beta chain was detected once. Sequenced by immunoSEQ multiplex PCR; TCRdb stores in-frame clones only, minus some. The data show 200,000 to 250,000 clones, roughly 84% seen once. This sample was included in a study of cytomegalovirus exposure and HLA in healthy donors. Material for sequencing was PBMCs. The clonotype originates from a woman in her late teens or twenties in good health and CMV-seropositive.

The CDR3 loop is CSVETGSGLAGGSEQFF. CDR3 nucleotide sequence: TGCAGCGTTGAAACGGGCTCCGGACTAGCGGGAGGTTCTGAGCAGTTCTTC. The chain uses TRBV29-1 and TRBJ2-1, with 14 positions matching TRBD2. The CDR3 is 17 residues long. Germline CDR1 is SQVTM and CDR2 is ANQGSEA. The V gene end was trimmed by 2 bases and the J gene end by 9 bases; junction bases not matched to a gene: 12.